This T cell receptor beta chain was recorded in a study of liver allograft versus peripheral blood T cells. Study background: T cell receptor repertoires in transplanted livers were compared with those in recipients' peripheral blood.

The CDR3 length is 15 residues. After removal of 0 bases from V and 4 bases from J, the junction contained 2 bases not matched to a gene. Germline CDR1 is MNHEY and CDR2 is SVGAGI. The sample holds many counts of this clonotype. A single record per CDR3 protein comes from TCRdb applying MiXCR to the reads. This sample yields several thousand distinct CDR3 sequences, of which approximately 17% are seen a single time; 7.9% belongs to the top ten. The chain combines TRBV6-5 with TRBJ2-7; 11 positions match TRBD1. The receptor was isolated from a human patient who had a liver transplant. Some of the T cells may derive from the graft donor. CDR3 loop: CASSYSGQGVYEQYF. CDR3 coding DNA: TGTGCCAGCAGTTACTCGGGACAGGGGGTTTACGAGCAGTACTTC.